The 4 T cell receptor beta chains below were found in one sample sequenced in a study of T cell repertoires in cytomegalovirus infection. TCRdb reprocessed the reads with MiXCR, giving one entry per CDR3 protein. This repertoire shows roughly 730,000 distinct CDR3 sequences, about 33% found once; its top ten account for 15% to 20%. For these TCRs, the target antigens are not known. The specimen comprised cultured PBMCs, sampled from culture after CMV antigen stimulation. Receptors were obtained from a human donor in good health (CMV status not recorded). Some clones in this sample may be carry-over from other donors' samples.

The V gene is TRBV28, the J gene TRBJ1-3; 8 bases line up with TRBD1. J lost 1 base, V lost 6 bases, and 5 bases had no gene match. The CDR3 runs to 15 residues. CDR1 MDHEN and CDR2 SYDVKM come from the germline V gene. CDR3 in DNA: TGTGCCAGCAGCGAAACAGGGGGATCTGGAAACACCATATATTTT. This gives the protein CASSETGGSGNTIYF.

There are a few counts of this clonotype. The genes are TRBV28 and TRBJ1-5, with D maybe TRBD1 (6 bases). The CDR3 loop spans 13 amino acids. Germline-derived CDR1 and CDR2 are MDHEN and SYDVKM. The V and J ends lost 10 bases and 5 bases respectively, with 15 bases between them. The CDR3 coding sequence is TGTGCCAACAACCCCAGGGGATATCAGCCCCAGCATTTT. This sequence encodes CANNPRGYQPQHF.

The V call is TRBV20-1, the J call TRBJ2-2; unclear D gene. The CDR3 length is 12 residues. Per germline, CDR1 DFQATT and CDR2 SNEGSKA (reference sequence). The V end lost 3 bases, the J end lost 6 bases, and 8 bases lay between the germline ends. The CDR3 protein is CSARVQPGELFF. CDR3 nucleotide sequence: TGCAGTGCTAGGGTGCAGCCCGGGGAGCTGTTTTTT.

The chain recombines TRBV12-3 or TRBV12-4 with TRBJ1-2, with D perhaps TRBD1 (6 bases). Trimming left V 5 bases short and J 6 bases short, with 19 bases between. The CDR3 length is 15 residues. CDR3 nucleotides: TGTGCCAGCAGTACTATACAAAAACAGGGAAATGGCTACACCTTC. Translating it yields CASSTIQKQGNGYTF.